This section outlines one TCR beta chain sequence together with its context. Its antigen is currently not known. No base quality values were provided; no much bigger clone lies one nucleotide off. To prepare the library, the immunoSEQ multiplex PCR assay was applied. A mixture of 60 forward primers for TCR Vbeta segments and 13 reverse primers for TCR Jbeta segments was used in the multiplex PCR. Amplification of the CDR3 region of rearranged TCR beta genes was performed with a multiplex PCR assay on genomic DNA. The Illumina HiSeq System was used to sequence the amplified TCR beta libraries as 87-base-pair reads. In the authors' own workflow: A later analysis tallied around 80 million unique TCR beta chains across the 666 repertoires, and roughly 11 million of those chains were shared by two or more donors. Raw reads were error-corrected and collapsed into unique sequences with a nearest-neighbor algorithm that merged closely related sequences to remove PCR and sequencing errors. CDR3 sequences were aligned to IMGT reference sequences to assign V, D and J gene segments. For a sequence to be retained, a match of at least six nucleotides to both a V gene segment and a J gene segment was required. Rearrangements were classified as productive when the CDR3 lacked stop codons and remained in frame with V and J, and all other rearrangements were classified as non-productive. Following IMGT convention, CDR3 was defined as the stretch from the second conserved V-encoded cysteine to the conserved J-encoded phenylalanine. The earlier analysis of some 540 of the donors excluded any sequence lacking an unambiguous match to a single V gene segment. In an earlier analysis of 587 of the donors, a V segment was called functional when productive rearrangements were above 56.7%, and segregating when the standard deviation between donors exceeded 5%. A statistical classification framework was built to diagnose cytomegalovirus status from the catalog of TCR beta chain sequences. A later analysis assigned V and J genes by comparing TCR nucleotide sequences with IMGT/GENE-DB human TR gene sequences. A later analysis assigned CDR3 sequences and most-parsimonious VDJ recombination scenarios with the TCRdist pipeline. A later analysis defined each TCR beta chain by its CDR3 amino acid sequence plus V-gene family, and excluded reads lacking a unique V-gene family. As a way to deal with suspected cross-contamination and a sequencing artifact, a later analysis dropped approximately 570 nucleotide sequences that were highly shared and had low generation probability. A later analysis calculated a clonal expansion index for each public chain from normalized within-repertoire ranks of inferred template counts. Generation probabilities in a later analysis came from a VDJ recombination model fitted to out-of-frame rearrangements, and those results were checked against IGoR. Hypergeometric tests were used in a later analysis to score TCR-TCR, TCR-HLA and TCR-CMV co-occurrence, with a repertoire-size bias correction applied to the TCR pairs. False discovery rates were estimated in a later analysis by permuting HLA or CMV assignments 20 times. In a later analysis, co-occurring TCRs were grouped with DBSCAN, and TCRdist sequence similarity was added when clustering was performed within HLA-allele-positive subsets. Repertoires with fewer than 30,000 or more than 120,000 public chains, plus five repertoires with anomalous nucleotide sharing, were excluded from co-occurrence clustering. Entries here come from immuneACCESS through TCRdb and include only in-frame sequences with V and J called. Some clones fail to appear in such tables; in the studies checked, an unresolved V gene covers under half of the shortfall, and the cause of the remainder is unknown. V, J and clone size derive from that table, while D and trimming were established from the DNA sequence. For this sample there are some 140,000 clones; around three quarters appear just once. 6% to 7.5% of the sample goes to the ten largest clones.

Including the terminal cysteine and phenylalanine, the CDR3 comprises 16 residues. The read is trimmed to its CDR3 DNA, 48 bases read in frame from base 1. CDR1 and CDR2, per the germline V gene, are MDHEN and SYDVKM. Unmatched junction bases come to 15, with V trimmed by 7 bases and J by 7 bases. This entry belongs to a study of cytomegalovirus exposure and HLA in healthy donors (dated 2017 in TCRdb). Describing the broader study: An earlier analysis of approximately 600 of the donors reported 250 to 350 Gb of sequence data and some 120 million unique TCR beta sequences from some 180 million T cells. Of the roughly 390 genotyped donors, less than 85% were placed in the genetic ancestry cluster associated with self-reported Caucasian donors. Typing coverage varied by locus: about 620-630 donors for A, B, C, DRB1 and DQB1; approximately 500 for DQA1; around 570 for DPA1; around 450 for DPB1. Among some 400 genotyped donors of the cohort, an average of about 240,000 unique TCR beta nucleotide sequences were sequenced per donor, roughly a sixth of them non-productive. To decide whether each TCR beta V gene segment behaved as functional or pseudogenic, an earlier analysis of fewer than 750 of the donors relied on high-throughput TCR beta sequencing. All discovery cohort repertoires had been generated on a single sequencing platform. Both class I and class II loci were covered by HLA typing, at four-digit resolution. Roughly 300 gigabases of sequencing data and approximately 85 million unique TCR sequences were included in an early release covering roughly 600 HLA-typed donors. Rather than using new phenotypic data, the later analysis identified candidate immune exposures from TCR beta sequences and from how often those sequences occurred across donors. Five DR-DQ haplotypes were treated as single units for association and clustering because of strong linkage in the cohort. The study aimed to test whether signatures of past pathogen exposure could be identified by cataloging public T cell receptors. To predict cytomegalovirus infection status, the study brought together high-throughput TCR immunosequencing, statistical association of individual TCRs with disease status, and machine learning. In a later genetic analysis, genome-wide SNP genotypes for about 55% of the roughly 670 donors were used, and that subset was treated as a discovery cohort. The T cell repertoires of 550 to 850 subjects were profiled by immunosequencing and related to cytomegalovirus serostatus. In a later analysis, previously published TCR beta repertoires from 600 to 850 donors were re-analyzed and high-resolution HLA genotyping was added so that TCR occurrence patterns could be studied. Donor age, sex, ethnicity and CMV serostatus were collected together with the repertoire data. Along with the approximately 600-subject first cohort, a separate validation cohort of over 90 different subjects was used.

The cohort comprised some 700 healthy bone marrow donors. Cohort members were all nominally healthy when sampled, although unrecorded immune exposures were likely present. The donor tested CMV seropositive, placing the donor among the roughly 300 seropositive members of the cohort. Every donor gave a peripheral blood sample, and the peripheral blood mononuclear cells from that sample were used for TCR beta sequencing. The Qiagen DNeasy Blood Extraction Kit was used to extract genomic DNA from the blood cell samples. The paper as a whole reports these results and caveats: When HLA alleles, especially DR and DQ, strongly co-occurred, TCR associations were difficult to assign to individual alleles. Several of the top co-occurrence clusters appeared to be linked to parvovirus B19, influenza, CMV and Epstein-Barr virus, according to a later analysis. Some IMGT-functional V segments, including TRBV6-2 and TRBV6-3, could not be distinguished by the 87-base-pair reads and were therefore excluded. Because HLA typing was unavailable for some donors at each locus, only the typed subset was used in association tests. In a later analysis, HLA-associated TCR beta chains were found to be more clonally expanded and to have lower generation probabilities than equally common non-associated chains. Broadly in line with IMGT annotations, most TCR beta V segments showed up in productive rearrangements about 87% or about 30% of the time in an earlier analysis of about 500 of the donors. A later genetic analysis associated a missense DCLRE1C variant with V-gene and J-gene trimming of TCR beta chains, and an independent cohort replicated the association. Most CMV-associated TCR beta chains appeared to be HLA-restricted in a later analysis, and the HLA associations seemed to be driven largely by CMV exposure. The presence/absence analyses assumed that sequencing depth was roughly uniform across donors, and that assumption may not be true. In a later analysis, TCR association rates were found to vary across HLA loci, with the most associated TCRs seen for DRB1 alleles and the fewest for HLA-C alleles. A cluster of highly shared sequence variants was judged likely to represent a technical artifact of the sequencing pipeline. At a false discovery rate of 0.05, a later analysis linked roughly 17,000 TCR beta sequences to specific HLA alleles. Because counts were too low, 15 or so rarely observed V segments, including chromosome 9 orphons, were excluded from the earlier analysis of under 650 of the donors. A later genetic analysis reported fewer N-insertions in productive TCRs among donors in an Asian-associated ancestry cluster than the roughly 620-donor mean. Linkage disequilibrium might explain the correlated functional status among segregating V segments, but an unknown experimental factor could not be ruled out. Only TCR beta chains were sequenced in this cohort, and the absence of alpha or paired-chain data limited detectable features. The classifier was reported to diagnose cytomegalovirus status with high specificity and sensitivity in both the original and validation cohorts. A further reported finding was that TCR beta sequences accurately predicted the HLA-A and HLA-B alleles for most subjects in the first cohort. A few of the identified cytomegalovirus-associated TCR beta chains were confirmed in vitro to be specific for cytomegalovirus antigens. A total of 150 or so TCR beta chains were listed by the study as associated with cytomegalovirus. CMV serostatus was the only immune exposure information available for the cohort. It was suggested by the authors that the approach could potentially be generalized to other disease states and immunological phenotypes. While some public TCRs were present in many individuals, most TCR sequences turned up only very rarely across donors.

What was sequenced was PBMCs. This TCR came from a man aged 35 to 55 in good health and CMV-seropositive. The chain was built from TRBV28 and TRBJ2-1, and 8 bases in between align with TRBD2. CDR3 region: CASIQLAGRGGNEQFF. DNA sequence: TGTGCCAGCATTCAATTAGCGGGACGAGGGGGGAATGAGCAGTTCTTC.